These 16 T cell receptor beta chains were all obtained from the same sample, sequenced in a study of T-cell reconstitution after alpha-beta-depleted transplantation in children. It was with unique molecular identifiers that the TCRbeta library was prepared. TCRdb reprocessed the PCR reads via MiXCR and lists one record per CDR3 protein. The profile shows 350,000 to 400,000 distinct CDR3 sequences, approximately 20% of them singletons. Material: PBMCs from the stem cell graft donor, obtained from the stem cell graft. The receptors stem from a human donor who donated a stem cell graft to a child with acute myeloid leukemia.

V and J are TRBV19 and TRBJ1-1; D remains ambiguous. V was shortened by 5 bases and J by 0 bases, with 7 bases between the two germline ends. This CDR3 comprises 13 residues. In germline, CDR1 is LNHDA, CDR2 SQIVND (reference sequence). The CDR3 loop is CASSPRLNTEAFF. CDR3 nucleotides: TGTGCCAGTAGTCCAAGACTGAACACTGAAGCTTTCTTT.

A remark on this clonotype: Given a much more abundant clone one base away, this may be a read error. J is TRBJ2-1 and V is TRBV12-3 or TRBV12-4; D remains unclear. The length of the CDR3 is 13 residues. The CDR3 coding sequence is TGTGCCATCAGTTTGAGTAGGTACAATGAGCAGTTCTTC. It encodes CAISLSRYNEQFF.

This clonotype was observed many times. The chain carries TRBV20-1 and TRBJ1-1; D is unresolved. CDR1 is DFQATT and CDR2 is SNEGSKA in the germline V gene (reference sequence). This CDR3 contains 14 residues. V lost 3 bases, J lost 5 bases, and 16 bases lay in between. CDR3 bases: TGCAGTGCTAGTTGGGCACTACGAGGAACTGAAGCTTTCTTT. It translates to CSASWALRGTEAFF.

This clonotype was seen many times. V usage is TRBV20-1 and J usage is TRBJ2-7; TRBD1 aligns across 9 bases. Looked up from germline, CDR1 is DFQATT and CDR2 is SNEGSKA (reference sequence). The trim removed 6 bases at V and 3 bases at J, leaving 6 bases unmatched. CDR3 length: 13 residues. CDR3 coding DNA: TGCAGTGCGTCGGGACAGGGAAACTACGAGCAGTACTTC. It codes for CSASGQGNYEQYF.

This clonotype was seen a few times. Here the CDR3 reads CASSQGTSGYEQYF. DNA for the CDR3: TGCGCCAGCAGCCAAGGGACTAGCGGATACGAGCAGTACTTC. The V gene is TRBV4-1, the J gene TRBJ2-7; the match to TRBD2 covers 10 bases. The germline gives CDR1 MGHRA, CDR2 YSYEKL. This CDR3 is built from 14 residues. Trimming took 1 base from V and 4 from J; bases not matched to a gene: 1.

The V call is TRBV27, the J call TRBJ2-5; 7 positions match TRBD2. The length of the CDR3 is 14 residues. Germline CDR1 MNHEY, CDR2 SMNVEV (reference sequence). Trimming at V came to 8 bases and at J to 7 bases, leaving 13 bases not matched to a gene. CDR3 region: CASQIWEGKGTQYF. The CDR3 bases are TGTGCCAGCCAAATATGGGAGGGGAAGGGGACCCAGTACTTC.

In this sample, this clonotype turned up many times. The gene calls are TRBV29-1 and TRBJ2-2, with D maybe TRBD2 (5 bases). This CDR3 comprises 14 residues. V was pared by 4 bases and J by 0 bases, with 9 bases between. In germline, CDR1 is SQVTM, CDR2 ANQGSEA. The CDR3 here is CSVGERTNTGELFF. The CDR3 DNA reads as TGCAGCGTTGGGGAGCGGACGAACACCGGGGAGCTGTTTTTT.

In nucleotides, the CDR3 is TGTGCCAGCAGAGGCGACAGGGCCTCTGGGGCCAACGTCCTGACTTTC. Residues: CASRGDRASGANVLTF. The J gene is TRBJ2-6, the V gene TRBV12-3 or TRBV12-4; 7 bases map to TRBD1. There are 16 residues in the CDR3. V dropped 6 bases and J dropped 0; count of bases not matched to a gene: 5.

This clonotype was recorded at least ten times. V and J are TRBV5-1 and TRBJ1-6; 7 bases are a match to TRBD1. Trimming took 5 bases from V and 7 from J; bases not matched to a gene: 6. CDR1 is SGHRS, CDR2 YFSETQ, per germline. The CDR3 length is 14 residues. This CDR3 reads CASRGGTVNSPLHF. The CDR3 DNA reads as TGCGCCAGCAGGGGTGGGACAGTAAATTCACCCCTCCACTTT.

The table lists this clonotype with a few counts. DNA of the CDR3: TGCGCCAGCAGCCAAAATGTGGGGGCCGAAGAAAAACTGTTTTTT. Residues: CASSQNVGAEEKLFF. The rearrangement links TRBV4-1 to TRBJ1-4; D might be TRBD1 (6 bases). The CDR3 is made up of 15 amino acids. The V end was cut by 2 bases, the J end by 8 bases, with 15 bases between. CDR1 and CDR2 from the germline V gene are MGHRA and YSYEKL.

The chain couples TRBV12-3 or TRBV12-4 to TRBJ1-1; D is undetermined. The CDR3 loop spans 13 amino acids. The V end lost 3 bases, the J end lost 1 base, and 6 bases lay between the germline ends. DNA of the CDR3: TGTGCCAGCAGTTTTTGGGAGAACACTGAAGCTTTCTTT. This sequence encodes CASSFWENTEAFF.

This chain uses TRBV27 with TRBJ2-7, with a weak D call TRBD1 (6 bases). V was trimmed by 0 bases and J by 3 bases, leaving 12 bases between them. This CDR3 has 15 residues. CDR1 and CDR2 (germline): MNHEY, SMNVEV (reference sequence). CDR3 loop: CASSLSVGGIYEQYF. CDR3 in DNA: TGTGCCAGCAGTTTATCGGTAGGGGGAATCTACGAGCAGTACTTC.

This clonotype was detected a few times. The chain recombines TRBV29-1 with TRBJ2-1; 11 bases map to TRBD2. CDR1 is SQVTM and CDR2 is ANQGSEA in the germline V gene. Germline trimming cut 7 bases from V and 5 bases from J; bases unmatched to any gene: 7. This CDR3 is built from 14 residues. CDR3: CSALTGLADNEQFF. The CDR3 coding sequence is TGCAGCGCGTTAACGGGACTAGCGGACAATGAGCAGTTCTTC.

There are a few counts of this clonotype. This chain joins TRBV12-3 or TRBV12-4 and TRBJ2-7; TRBD1 matches at 8 bases. J was trimmed by 3 bases and V by 6 bases; bases with no gene match: 7. The CDR3 has 14 amino acids. The CDR3 DNA is TGTGCCAGCAGACACCGGGACAGGAACTACGAGCAGTACTTC. Residues: CASRHRDRNYEQYF.

This clonotype was seen just once. This chain links TRBV19 with TRBJ2-2, with D possibly being TRBD2 (6 bases). This CDR3 has 15 amino acids. CDR1 and CDR2 from the germline V gene are LNHDA and SQIVND (reference sequence). V was clipped by 9 bases and J by 5 bases, with 19 bases between them. Here the CDR3 DNA reads TGTGCCAGCACGATTCAGCTGGGGAGGACCGGGGAGCTGTTTTTT. Residues: CASTIQLGRTGELFF.

The chain combines TRBV20-1 with TRBJ2-5, with TRBD2 matching 7 bases. Germline V gene sequence: CDR1 DFQATT, CDR2 SNEGSKA (reference sequence). CDR3 length equals 14 residues. Germline trimming cut 6 bases from V and 3 bases from J; bases unmatched to any gene: 10. The CDR3 DNA reads as TGCAGTGCCAACCCTAGCGGACGGAAAGAGACCCAGTACTTC. It specifies CSANPSGRKETQYF.